These T cell receptor beta chains were read from a single sample in a study of response to subunit inactivated influenza vaccine. TCRdb re-called the RT-PCR reads through MiXCR, storing one row per CDR3 protein. The sample has fewer than 350,000 distinct CDR3 sequences; around a fifth are singletons. This sample comprised PBMCs from blood, obtained less than 22 months after vaccination. All receptors come from a man between 45 and 75 years old who received an inactivated influenza vaccine. The CDR3 runs from the conserved cysteine through the conserved F or W. D genes are given only for firm matches. Size is omitted from some rows. Given values are once, few, many or a class for expanded clones.

TGTGCCAGTAGTATTTCGGTCGGCTACGAGCAGTACTTC,CASSISVGYEQYF,TRBJ2-7,few,.,TRBV19
TGTGCCAGCAGCCAAGGAGCCACAGATACGCAGTATTTT,CASSQGATDTQYF,TRBJ2-3,.,.,TRBV7-9
TGTGCCAGCAGCTTAGGGATCCGGCGGGACTCTCACAATGAGCAGTTCTTC,CASSLGIRRDSHNEQFF,TRBJ2-1,.,.,TRBV11-2
TGCAGCGCTATGACAGGGGACACAGATACGCAGTATTTT,CSAMTGDTDTQYF,TRBJ2-3,few,TRBD1,TRBV29-1
TGCAGCGTTGAGGCCGAGGGGACAGGGTCATACGAGCAGTACTTC,CSVEAEGTGSYEQYF,TRBJ2-7,many,TRBD1,TRBV29-1
TGCGCCAGTTCGACTAGCGGGAGCTCCTACAATGAGCAGTTCTTC,CASSTSGSSYNEQFF,TRBJ2-1,many,TRBD2,TRBV5-1
TGTGCCAGCAGCCATACTAGCGGGACCTCCTACGAGCAGTACTTC,CASSHTSGTSYEQYF,TRBJ2-7,.,TRBD2,TRBV7-2
TGTGCCAGCAGCCGTCCGACAGGCGGCACAGATACGCAGTATTTT,CASSRPTGGTDTQYF,TRBJ2-3,.,.,TRBV28
TGTGCCAGCAGCTTAGGGACAGGGATCAATCAGCCCCAGCATTTT,CASSLGTGINQPQHF,TRBJ1-5,many,TRBD1,TRBV11-1
TGTGCCATCAGTTGGGACAGGGAGCGTTCACCCCTCCACTTT,CAISWDRERSPLHF,TRBJ1-6,.,TRBD1,TRBV10-3
TGTGCCAGCACTAGGGACCTTACAGCCAAAAACATTCAGTACTTC,CASTRDLTAKNIQYF,TRBJ2-4,.,.,TRBV6-1
TGCAGCGTTTTCCAGCCTACTGAAGCTTTCTTT,CSVFQPTEAFF,TRBJ1-1,.,.,TRBV29-1
TGCAGTGCGAGGACAGGGTCACTCAATGAGCAGTTCTTC,CSARTGSLNEQFF,TRBJ2-1,.,TRBD1,TRBV20-1
TGCGCCAGCAGCTTGAGGACAGACGCAAAACTGTTTTTT,CASSLRTDAKLFF,TRBJ1-4,.,.,TRBV5-1
TGTGCCAGCAGCTTAGATCTGCGGAGGTCAAGCTCCTACAATGAGCAGTTCTTC,CASSLDLRRSSSYNEQFF,TRBJ2-1,many,.,TRBV11-2
TGTGCCAGCAGATTAACATCAGGGGATACGCAGTATTTT,CASRLTSGDTQYF,TRBJ2-3,.,.,TRBV6-2/TRBV6-3
TGCGCCAGCAGAGGGACAGGGGACATGAACACTGAAGCTTTCTTT,CASRGTGDMNTEAFF,TRBJ1-1,.,TRBD1,TRBV5-1
TGCGCCAGCAGCTTGAGTATGACCGTCACAGATACGCAGTATTTT,CASSLSMTVTDTQYF,TRBJ2-3,.,.,TRBV5-1
TGCAGCGTTGAAGGAGACTATGGCTACACCTTC,CSVEGDYGYTF,TRBJ1-2,few,.,TRBV29-1
TGTGCCAGCAGGGGACTTCTCTACGAGCAGTACTTC,CASRGLLYEQYF,TRBJ2-7,few,.,TRBV2
TGTGCCAGCAGTTTAAAACAGTCCACTGAAGCTTTCTTT,CASSLKQSTEAFF,TRBJ1-1,.,.,TRBV28
TGTGCCAGCAGTGGACTAGTCGTTTCCGGGGAGCTGTTTTTT,CASSGLVVSGELFF,TRBJ2-2,.,.,TRBV6-1
TGCAGTGCTAAATTAGGGACAGCCACCGCTGAAGCTTTCTTT,CSAKLGTATAEAFF,TRBJ1-1,many,TRBD1,TRBV20-1
TGCGCCAGCAGCCAAGTTAGGACCGTTTCCGCGGATGGCTACACCTTC,CASSQVRTVSADGYTF,TRBJ1-2,.,.,TRBV4-3
TGTGCCAGCATCCGGACTGGGATGGTGGGGGAGCAGTACTTC,CASIRTGMVGEQYF,TRBJ2-7,.,.,TRBV27
TGCAGTGCCTTAGCGGGGGGCTCCACAGATACGCAGTATTTT,CSALAGGSTDTQYF,TRBJ2-3,many,TRBD2,TRBV20-1
TGTGCCAGCATCCTCGGGAGTAGCGGGGGGTTGGGGGAGCTGTTTTTT,CASILGSSGGLGELFF,TRBJ2-2,few,TRBD2,TRBV12-3/TRBV12-4
TGTGCCAGCAGTTATAGACCCGGCAATCAGCCCCAGCATTTT,CASSYRPGNQPQHF,TRBJ1-5,few,.,TRBV5-6
TGTGCCAGCACCACCCCGGGGGAAGAGACCCAGTACTTC,CASTTPGEETQYF,TRBJ2-5,few,.,TRBV9
TGTGCCAGCAGCCAAGATCTTACAGGGTGGTTCGAGCAGTACTTC,CASSQDLTGWFEQYF,TRBJ2-7,.,.,TRBV3-1
TGCGCCAGCAGCCAAGATTGGGGCACCAATCAGCCCCAGCATTTT,CASSQDWGTNQPQHF,TRBJ1-5,.,.,TRBV4-1
TGTGCCAGCAGTTATGGACAGCCACTTAGCAATCAGCCCCAGCATTTT,CASSYGQPLSNQPQHF,TRBJ1-5,few,.,TRBV5-5
TGTGCCAGCAGCCAGTCATATTCTCGAACAGATACGCAGTATTTT,CASSQSYSRTDTQYF,TRBJ2-3,.,.,TRBV7-2
TGCGCCAGCAGCTTGGGTCAGCGCAGAGGCTACACCTTC,CASSLGQRRGYTF,TRBJ1-2,many,.,TRBV5-1
TGTGCCAGCTCACCACTAGCGGCGAACACCGGGGAGCTGTTTTTT,CASSPLAANTGELFF,TRBJ2-2,few,.,TRBV18
TGTGCCAGCAGCGCGGACTATGGCTACACCTTC,CASSADYGYTF,TRBJ1-2,.,.,TRBV5-4
TGTGCCAGCAGCTTAGCGACCAGCGGGAGCCGCAATGAGCAGTTCTTC,CASSLATSGSRNEQFF,TRBJ2-1,few,TRBD2,TRBV7-6
TGTGCCAGCAGCGTATCTTCCGACAGCTCCTACAATGAGCAGTTCTTC,CASSVSSDSSYNEQFF,TRBJ2-1,few,.,TRBV9
TGTGCCAGTTCTCAAGACAGGGGGAACACTGAAGCTTTCTTT,CASSQDRGNTEAFF,TRBJ1-1,many,TRBD1,TRBV9
TGTGCCAGCGGAGGGGCAACTAATGAAAAACTGTTTTTT,CASGGATNEKLFF,TRBJ1-4,.,.,TRBV6-1
TGTGCCAGCGCCTGGGGACTAGCGGGAGATTCCTACGAGCAGTACTTC,CASAWGLAGDSYEQYF,TRBJ2-7,.,TRBD2,TRBV11-2
TGTGCCATCAGACTAGCGGATTCGAACACCGGGGAGCTGTTTTTT,CAIRLADSNTGELFF,TRBJ2-2,.,TRBD2,TRBV10-3
TGCAGTGCTGGAGTGGCGCAAAGGGTCCCAGATACGCAGTATTTT,CSAGVAQRVPDTQYF,TRBJ2-3,few,.,TRBV20-1
TGTGCCATCAATCGTCAGGGATACACAGATACGCAGTATTTT,CAINRQGYTDTQYF,TRBJ2-3,.,.,TRBV10-3
TGTGCCAGCAGTCGTCCGGGACAGACTCACACTGAAGCTTTCTTT,CASSRPGQTHTEAFF,TRBJ1-1,few,TRBD1,TRBV12-3/TRBV12-4
TGTGCCATCAGAGACAGGGAATATGCGACCCAGTACTTC,CAIRDREYATQYF,TRBJ2-5,.,TRBD1,TRBV10-3
TGTGCCAGCAGTTACAGGGCATGGGGAACTGAAGCTTTCTTT,CASSYRAWGTEAFF,TRBJ1-1,.,.,TRBV27
TGTGCCAGCAGTCCCGGGGATCGGGGCCCCCAAGAGACCCAGTACTTC,CASSPGDRGPQETQYF,TRBJ2-5,.,.,TRBV12-3/TRBV12-4
TGCAGTGCTAGAGATCCCCCCTTTGAAGCTTTCTTT,CSARDPPFEAFF,TRBJ1-1,few,.,TRBV20-1
TGCGCCAGCAGCGAAACAGGGGATAGCAATCAGCCCCAGCATTTT,CASSETGDSNQPQHF,TRBJ1-5,few,TRBD1,TRBV5-1
TGCAGTGCTAGTGGTTCGGCCAGTGATGGCGAGACCCAGTACTTC,CSASGSASDGETQYF,TRBJ2-5,.,.,TRBV20-1
TGTGCCAGCCGGAGGGCAGGGTTATACGAGCAGTACTTC,CASRRAGLYEQYF,TRBJ2-7,few,.,TRBV27
TGCAGCGTCAGCTCAGCGGTAGGCTACAATGAGCAGTTCTTC,CSVSSAVGYNEQFF,TRBJ2-1,.,.,TRBV29-1
TGTGCCACCAGTGATTTGGGGCAGGTCACCGGGGAGCTGTTTTTT,CATSDLGQVTGELFF,TRBJ2-2,few,.,TRBV24-1
TGTGCCAGCAGAGTAGATAGAGATACGCAGTATTTT,CASRVDRDTQYF,TRBJ2-3,.,.,TRBV12-3/TRBV12-4